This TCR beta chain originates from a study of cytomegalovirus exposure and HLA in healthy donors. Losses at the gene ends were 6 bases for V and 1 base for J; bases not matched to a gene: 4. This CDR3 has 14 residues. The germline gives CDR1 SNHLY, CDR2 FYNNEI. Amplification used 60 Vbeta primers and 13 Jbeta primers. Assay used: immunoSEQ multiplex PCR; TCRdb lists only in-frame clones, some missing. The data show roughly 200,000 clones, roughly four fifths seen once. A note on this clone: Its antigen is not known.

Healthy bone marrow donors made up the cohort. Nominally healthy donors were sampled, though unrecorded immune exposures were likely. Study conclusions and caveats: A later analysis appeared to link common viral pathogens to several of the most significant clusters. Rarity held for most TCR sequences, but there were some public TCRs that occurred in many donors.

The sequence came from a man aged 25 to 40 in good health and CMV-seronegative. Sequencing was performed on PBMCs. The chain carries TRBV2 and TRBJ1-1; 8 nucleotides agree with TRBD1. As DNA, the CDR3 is TGTGCCAGCAGCCGAGACAGGGGGAACACTGAAGCTTTCTTT. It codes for CASSRDRGNTEAFF.